The TCR beta chain described here comes from a study of blood T cells in healthy people across ages (dated by TCRdb to between 2014 and 2017). For the wider study: In model experiments, roughly one uniquely barcoded TCR beta cDNA molecule per two T cells was captured by template switching. The study measured age-related changes in TCR beta repertoire diversity using deep sequencing normalized with unique cDNA molecular identifiers. Four age groups were formed from the donors: young (average about 16 years), middle-aged (around 40), aged (around 68) and long-lived (approximately 80). To avoid experimental bias, donors of different ages were randomly spread across the sequencing lanes. Using the same blood draw, the study looked at two additional independent replicas of 1 million unique cDNA reads for two donors, one aged 18 to 29 and the other aged 80 or older.

Donors were 40 or so systemically healthy Caucasian individuals from Russia aged roughly 6 to 95 years. About 10 milliliters of peripheral blood were collected from each donor into EDTA-treated Vacutainer tubes. Ficoll-Paque density-gradient centrifugation was used to isolate PBMCs, with at least 6.5 million per sample. Trizol reagent was used to extract total RNA from the PBMCs, yielding at least 5 micrograms per sample. Naive CD45RAhigh/CD27high T cell percentages were measured by flow cytometry on a PBMC aliquot from every donor. Overall results and qualifications from the work: Donor CMV infection status was unknown, potentially confounding age-related changes in expanded clonotypes. As age increased, observed TCR beta diversity per million T cells dropped in a roughly linear way, and a significant reduction was already evident by age 40. The percentage of naive T cells measured by flow cytometry correlated strongly with observed TCR beta diversity. Estimates of total diversity based on one million sequenced T cells were considered lower bounds and underestimates. Since profiling was done on bulk unsorted PBMCs, naive and antigen-experienced compartments could not be conclusively compared. Compared with the aged group, more naive CD4+ T cells, fewer expanded clones and increased TCR diversity were shown by the long-lived group, suggesting age selection.

Worth noting for this clonotype: This receptor's antigen is unknown. A much bigger clone sits one base away, suggesting this may be a read error.

The library was obtained by 5' RACE. This sample was sequenced with an Illumina HiSeq 2500. The second PCR ran for about 6 to 11 cycles and used a J-beta primer mix along with a sample-barcoded 5' primer. Each TCR beta cDNA molecule received a unique molecular identifier from a template-switch 5' adaptor carrying 12 random nucleotides. Each sample yielded at least 2.5 million CDR3-containing paired-end reads. First-strand cDNA was synthesized from all RNA with the Mint cDNA synthesis kit, primed by a TRBC-specific oligonucleotide. After uracil-DNA glycosylase treatment, a first 18-cycle PCR used universal primers M1SS and BC2_uni_R on all cDNA. The authors' analysis ran thus. Normalization of each sample was performed by random selection of 1 million high-quality reads, each carrying a distinct molecular identifier. Reads with shared molecular identifiers were discarded instead of being binned into consensus sequences. MiTCR, run with a Q25 quality threshold and the strictest error-elimination algorithm, handled CDR3 identification, clonotype clustering and error correction. Lower-bound total TCR beta diversity was estimated with a nonparametric unseen species model using Euler transformation. Using fastp at Q25 and MiXCR, TCRdb reprocessed the public reads and kept productive beta chains. Rows with a matching CDR3 protein are joined into one entry that keeps the most common DNA and genes. TCRdb assigned the V and J calls; the authors' analysis was not used. For this sample there are approximately 810,000 distinct CDR3 sequences; 35% to 40% appear just once. The ten largest clones add up to approximately 12% of the sample.

From a lookup of the germline V gene (reference sequence), CDR1 and CDR2 are MNHNY and SVGAGI. Its CDR3 holds 14 amino acids, cysteine through phenylalanine. The only DNA kept is the CDR3, 42 bases in frame from the first base. The sequence joins TRBV6-6 to TRBJ1-2, with 7 middle bases fitting TRBD1. Sequenced: blood. The source is a man in his late teens or twenties in good health. The nucleotide sequence is given as TGTGCCAGCCACCCAGGGGGTTATGGCTATGGCAACACCTTC. Its coded protein is CASHPGGYGYGNTF.